Each of the 23 T cell receptor beta chains below was sequenced from the same sample in a study of cytomegalovirus exposure and HLA in healthy donors. This PCR relied on a set of 60 Vbeta primers and 13 Jbeta primers. Repertoires were generated with immunoSEQ multiplex PCR, while TCRdb's copy carries only in-frame clones and drops some. This sample has 100,000 to 150,000 clones; about 68% occur once, and the top ten carry 4%. Sequencing was performed on PBMCs. The receptors originated from a man aged 35-49 years in good health and CMV-seropositive.

This chain joins TRBV5-1 and TRBJ1-1, with 9 nucleotides matching TRBD1. V was pared by 0 bases and J by 7 bases, with 7 bases of the junction left unmatched. From germline, CDR1 is SGHRS and CDR2 YFSETQ. The CDR3 totals 15 residues. CDR3 loop: CASSLARWTGVEAFF. CDR3 DNA sequence: TGCGCCAGCAGCTTGGCCAGGTGGACAGGGGTTGAAGCTTTCTTT.

V usage is TRBV5-1 and J usage is TRBJ2-3, with D possibly matching TRBD1 (5 bases). The ends were cut back, 3 bases at V and 4 bases at J, with 12 bases in the middle. This CDR3 spans 14 amino acids. CDR1 is SGHRS, CDR2 YFSETQ, per germline. The CDR3 DNA reads as TGCGCCAGCAGCTGGAAACAGGCGGCAGATACGCAGTATTTT. Its protein product is CASSWKQAADTQYF. The full variable domain, with the rest looked up from reference TRBV5-1 and TRBJ2-3, is KAGVTQTPRYLIKTRGQQVTLSCSPISGHRSVSWYQQTPGQGLQFLFEYFSETQRNKGNFPGRFSGRQFSNSRSEMNVSTLELGDSALYLCASSWKQAADTQYFGPGTRLTVL.

The V and J genes are TRBV2 and TRBJ2-2, with 8 nucleotides matching TRBD2. CDR3 length equals 16 residues. The V gene end was trimmed by 7 bases and the J gene end by 1 base; junction bases not matched to a gene: 8. Per germline, CDR1 SNHLY and CDR2 FYNNEI. The CDR3: CASTGLGTRNTGELFF. Written as DNA, the CDR3 is TGTGCCAGCACGGGACTCGGGACTAGGAACACCGGGGAGCTGTTTTTT.

V is TRBV6-1 and J is TRBJ2-7; 9 bases are a match to TRBD1. Germline V gene sequence: CDR1 MNHNS, CDR2 SASEGT. The V gene end was trimmed by 6 bases and the J gene end by 4 bases; junction bases not matched to a gene: 1. The CDR3 spans 12 residues. Here the CDR3 reads CASRGTGYEQYF. The DNA for the CDR3 is TGTGCCAGCAGGGGGACAGGGTACGAGCAGTACTTC.

The chain uses TRBV7-2 and TRBJ2-3; 7 bases are a match to TRBD2. Per the germline V gene, CDR1 is SGHTA and CDR2 is FQGNSA. This CDR3 is 15 amino acids long. V lost 1 base and J lost 4; bases outside the gene matches: 5. The CDR3 sequence is CASSLVAGVADTQYF. The DNA for the CDR3 is TGTGCCAGCAGCTTAGTTGCGGGAGTGGCAGATACGCAGTATTTT.

This clone was observed a single time. The chain carries TRBV2 and TRBJ1-1; TRBD1 is a possible D gene (6 bases). CDR3 length: 14 amino acids. V lost 6 bases and J lost 4, with 15 bases in between. Germline lookup yields CDR1 SNHLY and CDR2 FYNNEI. The CDR3 reads CASSVGQKGTEAFF. The CDR3 bases are TGTGCCAGCAGCGTTGGACAGAAGGGCACTGAAGCTTTCTTT.

This clone has just one count. V is TRBV5-6 and J is TRBJ1-1; tentative D call: TRBD1 (5 bases). This CDR3 spans 18 amino acids. Trimming cost V 3 bases and J 4 bases, with 25 bases left between them. CDR1 SGHDT and CDR2 YYEEEE come from the germline V gene. The CDR3 region has the DNA TGTGCCAGCAGCTCCCTAATCCTCTCTCACGGGGGGAGCACTGAAGCTTTCTTT. Its translation is CASSSLILSHGGSTEAFF.

This rearrangement joins TRBV25-1 to TRBJ2-3; D call uncertain. This CDR3 has 14 residues. CDR1 is MGHDK and CDR2 is SYGVNS in the germline V gene. V dropped 3 bases and J dropped 0 bases, with 7 bases sitting between them. CDR3: CASSEFYSTDTQYF. The DNA for the CDR3 is TGTGCCAGCAGTGAGTTCTACAGCACAGATACGCAGTATTTT.

The chain employs TRBV5-4 and TRBJ1-5; D is unclear. V lost 1 base, J lost 3 bases, and 14 bases lay in between. Per germline, CDR1 SGHNT and CDR2 YYREEE (reference sequence). This CDR3 is built from 16 residues. The CDR3 DNA reads as TGTGCCAGCAGCTTGCACCTAACCGGGAACAATCAGCCCCAGCATTTT. This encodes CASSLHLTGNNQPQHF.

The table lists this clone with a few counts. The V gene is TRBV11-3, the J gene TRBJ2-3, with D unclear. The CDR3 loop spans 13 amino acids. Looked up from germline, CDR1 is SGHNT and CDR2 is YENEEA. V gave up 3 bases and J gave up 0 bases, with 4 bases separating them. CDR3 bases: TGTGCCAGCAGCTTCGGGAGCACAGATACGCAGTATTTT. Encoded protein: CASSFGSTDTQYF.

V usage is TRBV13 and J usage is TRBJ1-3; unclear D gene. V was cut by 5 bases and J by 7 bases, with 6 bases left in between. Germline CDR1 and CDR2: PRHDT and FYEKMQ (reference sequence). This CDR3 has 11 amino acids. CDR3 sequence reads: CASSAGNTIYF. Written as DNA, the CDR3 is TGTGCCAGCAGCGCCGGGAACACCATATATTTT.

This clone was seen a single time. The chain uses TRBV7-2 and TRBJ2-1; no clear D. Between the trimmed V and J ends, which lost 1 base and 2 bases, there was a span of 6 bases. Germline-derived CDR1 and CDR2 are SGHTA and FQGNSA. This CDR3 has 14 amino acids. The CDR3 protein is CASSLVATYNEQFF. In DNA, the CDR3 is TGTGCCAGCAGCTTAGTTGCTACCTACAATGAGCAGTTCTTC. The variable domain in full, completed from reference TRBV7-2 and TRBJ2-1, reads GAGVSQSPSNKVTEKGKDVELRCDPISGHTALYWYRQSLGQGLEFLIYFQGNSAPDKSGLPSDRFSAERTGGSVSTLTIQRTQQEDSAVYLCASSLVATYNEQFFGPGTRLTVL.

The V gene is TRBV7-9, the J gene TRBJ2-3; D is possibly TRBD2 (6 bases). The germline gives CDR1 SEHNR, CDR2 FQNEAQ (reference sequence). V lost 4 bases and J lost 0, with 8 bases in between. The CDR3 has 14 amino acids. For the CDR3, the DNA is TGTGCCAGCAGCTATGCGGGGAGCACAGATACGCAGTATTTT. Amino acids: CASSYAGSTDTQYF.

The chain employs TRBV6-1 and TRBJ1-5, with D perhaps TRBD1 (6 bases). The germline V gene has CDR1 MNHNS and CDR2 SASEGT. The CDR3 loop spans 15 amino acids. Between the trimmed V and J ends, which lost 7 bases and 3 bases, there was a span of 16 bases. The CDR3 loop reads CASTISGGLNQPQHF. The CDR3 nucleotides read TGTGCCAGCACCATAAGCGGGGGGCTCAATCAGCCCCAGCATTTT.

V and J are TRBV5-1 and TRBJ2-6, with TRBD1 as a possible D gene (6 bases). The ends were cut back, 0 bases at V and 0 bases at J, with 10 bases in the middle. Germline CDR1 and CDR2: SGHRS and YFSETQ. The CDR3 totals 17 residues. The CDR3: CASSLGGGGSGANVLTF. The CDR3 DNA reads TGCGCCAGCAGCTTGGGAGGGGGTGGCTCTGGGGCCAACGTCCTGACTTTC. The complete variable domain, with remaining parts taken from reference TRBV5-1 and TRBJ2-6, reads KAGVTQTPRYLIKTRGQQVTLSCSPISGHRSVSWYQQTPGQGLQFLFEYFSETQRNKGNFPGRFSGRQFSNSRSEMNVSTLELGDSALYLCASSLGGGGSGANVLTFGAGSRLTVL.

The V and J genes are TRBV28 and TRBJ2-4; a possible D gene is TRBD1 (5 bases). This CDR3 comprises 15 residues. Looked up from germline, CDR1 is MDHEN and CDR2 is SYDVKM. The V end was cut by 8 bases, the J end by 1 base, with 15 bases between. This CDR3 reads CASGSGAAAKNIQYF. The CDR3 DNA is TGTGCCAGCGGAAGTGGGGCTGCGGCCAAAAACATTCAGTACTTC.

A note on this clone: Within the sample, other DNA sequences also encode this same CDR3. The chain carries TRBV5-1 and TRBJ1-1; D not resolved. V was trimmed by 0 bases and J by 2 bases, leaving 8 bases between them. The CDR3 has 14 residues. CDR1 and CDR2 (germline): SGHRS, YFSETQ. The CDR3 DNA reads as TGCGCCAGCAGCTTGGGGACTGGAAACACTGAAGCTTTCTTT. This codes for CASSLGTGNTEAFF.

The chain joins TRBV5-4 to TRBJ2-7; maybe TRBD1 (6 bases). Germline CDR1 and CDR2: SGHNT and YYREEE (reference sequence). The CDR3 sequence is 14 residues long. The V gene lost 1 base and the J gene lost 2 bases, with 10 bases spanning the gap. CDR3 DNA sequence: TGTGCCAGCAGCTTGCCAGGGGTGACCTACGAGCAGTACTTC. This gives the protein CASSLPGVTYEQYF.

J is TRBJ2-5 and V is TRBV15; 8 nucleotides agree with TRBD2. CDR3 size: 15 residues. The trim removed 6 bases at V and 2 bases at J, leaving 8 bases unmatched. Germline assignment: CDR1 LNHNV and CDR2 YYDKDF (reference sequence). CDR3 in DNA: TGTGCCACCAGTAAAGCGGGAGTGGGGCAAGAGACCCAGTACTTC. Amino acid sequence: CATSKAGVGQETQYF.

This chain links TRBV19 with TRBJ1-5, with D tentatively TRBD1 (6 bases). The V end lost 1 base, the J end lost 1 base, and 14 bases lay between the germline ends. Germline CDR1 reads LNHDA; CDR2 reads SQIVND (reference sequence). The length of the CDR3 is 17 residues. CDR3 amino acids: CASSIVGTQGSNQPQHF. The CDR3 DNA reads TGTGCCAGTAGTATAGTCGGGACCCAGGGGAGCAATCAGCCCCAGCATTTT.

The chain recombines TRBV7-8 with TRBJ2-1, with TRBD2 matching 10 bases. Germline CDR1 and CDR2: SGHVS and FQNEAQ. The CDR3 runs to 17 residues. The V segment lost 2 bases and the J segment 0 bases; nucleotides outside the gene matches: 4. Here the CDR3 DNA reads TGTGCCAGCAGCTTAATCGGACTAGCGGCCTCCTACAATGAGCAGTTCTTC. Amino acids: CASSLIGLAASYNEQFF.

The rearrangement uses TRBV7-3 and TRBJ2-6; a weak D match, TRBD1 (5 bases). With 8 bases removed from V and 0 bases from J, the gap between germline ends came to 11 bases. There are 15 residues in the CDR3. Germline CDR1 is SGHTA and CDR2 is FQGTGA. The CDR3 loop is CASGRQNSGANVLTF. CDR3 coding DNA: TGTGCCAGCGGCCGACAGAACTCTGGGGCCAACGTCCTGACTTTC.

This chain uses TRBV7-2 with TRBJ2-5, with D maybe TRBD1 (5 bases). The end of the DNA fits TRBJ2-7 better, so the J call may be wrong. Germline V gene data show CDR1 as SGHTA and CDR2 as FQGNSA. The CDR3 spans 12 residues. CDR3 nucleotide sequence: TGTGCCAGCAGCTTTACAGGATACGAGCAGTACTTC. The encoded protein is CASSFTGYEQYF.